The 32 T cell receptor beta chains in this list originate from one sample, sequenced in a study of long-term antiretroviral therapy in people with HIV. Sequencing used immunoSEQ v3.0 at survey level. Using immunoSEQ multiplex PCR, the repertoire was profiled, and TCRdb retains in-frame clones only, with some absent. The sample lists roughly 18,000 clones, around 76% occurring once. The sequences come from unsorted PBMCs, collected 2.2 years after starting antiretroviral therapy. The receptors shown here come from a man between 50 and 59 years old with HIV.

The V and J genes are TRBV7-2 and TRBJ1-5, with D maybe TRBD1 (6 bases). The CDR3 covers 15 residues. Germline V gives CDR1 SGHTA, CDR2 FQGNSA. V was pared by 5 bases and J by 7 bases, with 18 bases between. The CDR3 protein is CASSPLWQGTQPQHF. The CDR3 coding sequence is TGTGCCAGCAGCCCCCTGTGGCAGGGGACGCAGCCCCAGCATTTT.

The chain joins TRBV7-2 to TRBJ1-1, with 8 bases aligning to TRBD1. V trimming: 5 bases; J trimming: 1 base; junction bases outside the gene matches: 6. CDR1 and CDR2 (germline): SGHTA, FQGNSA. There are 15 residues in the CDR3. The CDR3 here is CASSPRTGQNTEAFF. CDR3 coding DNA: TGTGCCAGCAGCCCCCGGACAGGGCAGAACACTGAAGCTTTCTTT.

The chain has TRBV6-6 and TRBJ2-5; 13 nucleotides align to TRBD2. CDR1 is MNHNY, CDR2 SVGAGI, per germline (reference sequence). Unmatched junction bases numbered 5, after V lost 6 bases and J lost 4 bases. CDR3 size: 15 residues. The DNA of the CDR3 is TGTGCCAGCAGCCGGACTAGCGGGAGATCAGAGACCCAGTACTTC. This codes for CASSRTSGRSETQYF.

The CDR3: CASSLGVADYEQYF. DNA for the CDR3: TGCGCCAGCAGCCTCGGGGTAGCGGATTACGAGCAGTACTTC. The chain recombines TRBV4-3 with TRBJ2-7, with D tentatively TRBD2 (6 bases). The V gene's germline CDR1 is LGHNA and CDR2 YSLEER. V was shortened by 4 bases and J by 4 bases, with 14 bases between the two germline ends. The CDR3 sequence is 14 residues long.

The chain uses TRBV2 and TRBJ2-3; TRBD1 matches at 9 bases. Germline V gene data show CDR1 as SNHLY and CDR2 as FYNNEI. The V gene end was trimmed by 2 bases and the J gene end by 15 bases; junction bases not matched to a gene: 15. CDR3 size: 15 residues. The CDR3 reads CASSEWTRGDREDYF. The CDR3 DNA reads as TGTGCCAGCAGTGAATGGACCCGGGGGGACAGGGAGGACTATTTT. Filled out from reference TRBV2 and TRBJ2-3, the complete variable domain reads EPEVTQTPSHQVTQMGQEVILRCVPISNHLYFYWYRQILGQKVEFLVSFYNNEISEKSEIFDDQFSVERPDGSNFTLKIRSTKLEDSAMYFCASSEWTRGDREDYFGPGTRLTVL.

This chain connects TRBV18 to TRBJ1-5, with D unresolved. CDR3 length equals 13 residues. V gave up 6 bases and J gave up 3 bases, with 9 bases separating them. Germline values: CDR1 KGHSH, CDR2 LQKENI. The chain's CDR3 is CASSREANQPQHF. The CDR3 DNA sequence: TGTGCCAGCTCGAGGGAGGCCAATCAGCCCCAGCATTTT. The full variable domain, in which reference TRBV18 and TRBJ1-5 provide the parts outside the CDR3, is NAGVMQNPRHLVRRRGQEARLRCSPMKGHSHVYWYRQLPEEGLKFMVYLQKENIIDESGMPKERFSAEFPKEGPSILRIQQVVRGDSAAYFCASSREANQPQHFGDGTRLSIL.

The rearrangement joins TRBV27 to TRBJ1-2, with D possibly TRBD1 on 6 matching bases. The CDR3 length is 13 residues. V lost 6 bases to trimming and J lost 3 bases, with 11 bases between them. The germline gives CDR1 MNHEY, CDR2 SMNVEV (reference sequence). The CDR3 DNA sequence: TGTGCCAGCAGCCTAGCAGGGGACTATGGCTACACCTTC. The encoded protein is CASSLAGDYGYTF.

This clone was seen a single time. The gene calls are TRBV21-1 and TRBJ2-3; TRBD1, the D gene given by the table, was not confirmed from the DNA. TRBV21-1 corresponds to a pseudogene. CDR3 length: 16 amino acids. The CDR3 DNA follows: TGTGCCAGCAGGTCGCCCCTAGGGGTCGTCGCAGATACGCAGTATTTT. Its protein is CASRSPLGVVADTQYF.

The chain combines TRBV7-2 with TRBJ2-7; D might be TRBD1 (5 bases). Germline V gene data show CDR1 as SGHTA and CDR2 as FQGNSA. Deletions cut 2 bases from V and 5 bases from J, with 16 bases between. CDR3 length: 15 residues. As DNA, the CDR3 is TGTGCCAGCAGCTTAATGGGGCTCCCGGCGGACGAGCAGTACTTC. This codes for CASSLMGLPADEQYF. The full variable domain, rest sourced from reference TRBV7-2 and TRBJ2-7, is GAGVSQSPSNKVTEKGKDVELRCDPISGHTALYWYRQSLGQGLEFLIYFQGNSAPDKSGLPSDRFSAERTGGSVSTLTIQRTQQEDSAVYLCASSLMGLPADEQYFGPGTRLTVT.

J is TRBJ2-1 and V is TRBV5-1; maybe TRBD2 (5 bases). Germline V gives CDR1 SGHRS, CDR2 YFSETQ. This CDR3 region has 13 residues. V was clipped by 7 bases and J by 5 bases, with 13 bases between them. CDR3 loop: CASFELDHNEQFF. Here the CDR3 DNA reads TGCGCCAGCTTTGAACTAGATCACAATGAGCAGTTCTTC. The complete variable domain, with remaining parts taken from reference TRBV5-1 and TRBJ2-1, reads KAGVTQTPRYLIKTRGQQVTLSCSPISGHRSVSWYQQTPGQGLQFLFEYFSETQRNKGNFPGRFSGRQFSNSRSEMNVSTLELGDSALYLCASFELDHNEQFFGPGTRLTVL.

V is TRBV4-3 and J is TRBJ2-3, with 9 nucleotides matching TRBD2. J was trimmed by 2 bases and V by 1 base; bases with no gene match: 13. The CDR3 has 19 residues. The germline CDR1 and CDR2 sequences are LGHNA and YSLEER. The CDR3 here is CASSQGLGGGGRATDTQYF. The CDR3 coding sequence is TGCGCCAGCAGCCAAGGCTTGGGAGGGGGCGGGAGGGCCACAGATACGCAGTATTTT.

This clone was observed once. This chain uses TRBV4-2 with TRBJ2-7; unclear D gene. The CDR3 loop spans 14 amino acids. V was shortened by 0 bases and J by 1 base, with 7 bases between the two germline ends. From germline, CDR1 is LGHNA and CDR2 YNFKEQ. CDR3: CASSQEWQSYEQYF. The CDR3 DNA follows: TGTGCCAGCAGCCAAGAATGGCAATCCTACGAGCAGTACTTC.

This sequence joins TRBV5-1 and TRBJ2-1; D might be TRBD1 (5 bases). V was trimmed by 0 bases and J by 6 bases, leaving 13 bases between them. The CDR3 has 15 amino acids. Germline-derived CDR1 and CDR2 are SGHRS and YFSETQ. The CDR3 DNA is TGCGCCAGCAGCTTGGCCCTCCAAGGGGCCAATGAGCAGTTCTTC. This sequence encodes CASSLALQGANEQFF.

This chain links TRBV7-2 with TRBJ2-2; D is uncertain. CDR3 size: 14 residues. V lost 6 bases and J lost 5, with 13 bases in between. CDR1 SGHTA and CDR2 FQGNSA come from the germline V gene. CDR3 amino acids: CASSFASRTGELFF. CDR3 nucleotides: TGTGCCAGCAGTTTCGCCTCGCGTACCGGGGAGCTGTTTTTT. The variable domain in full, with the rest retrieved from reference TRBV7-2 and TRBJ2-2, is GAGVSQSPSNKVTEKGKDVELRCDPISGHTALYWYRQSLGQGLEFLIYFQGNSAPDKSGLPSDRFSAERTGGSVSTLTIQRTQQEDSAVYLCASSFASRTGELFFGEGSRLTVL.

CDR3 in amino acids: CASSVFEGSYNEQFF. For the CDR3, the DNA is TGTGCCAGCAGCGTCTTTGAAGGCTCCTACAATGAGCAGTTCTTC. V gene TRBV9 combines with J gene TRBJ2-1; the D is unclear. The CDR3 is 15 residues long. From germline, CDR1 is SGDLS and CDR2 YYNGEE. V dropped 2 bases and J dropped 0 bases, with 9 bases sitting between them.

V and J are TRBV5-1 and TRBJ2-1; 11 bases are a match to TRBD2. The CDR3 runs to 15 residues. V lost 0 bases to trimming and J lost 6 bases; unmatched junction nucleotides: 2. Germline values: CDR1 SGHRS, CDR2 YFSETQ. The CDR3 coding sequence is TGCGCCAGCAGCTTGGTAACTAGCGGGAGCAATGAGCAGTTCTTC. This gives the protein CASSLVTSGSNEQFF.

This chain joins TRBV20-1 and TRBJ1-2; no firm D call. The CDR3 covers 11 residues. The germline gives CDR1 DFQATT, CDR2 SNEGSKA (reference sequence). The germline V and J ends were trimmed by 6 bases and 0 bases, with 5 bases remaining between them. CDR3 sequence (DNA): TGCAGTGCGATTACTAACTATGGCTACACCTTC. It is translated as CSAITNYGYTF.

The chain carries TRBV28 and TRBJ2-7; 7 bases are a match to TRBD2. Germline V lookup: CDR1 MDHEN, CDR2 SYDVKM. The J segment lost 11 bases and the V segment lost 6 bases, leaving 13 bases of the junction unmatched. This CDR3 has 13 amino acids. The DNA of the CDR3 is TGTGCCAGCAGATCCGGGACTACGGGTAAGAAGTACTTC. It translates to CASRSGTTGKKYF.

The chain joins TRBV25-1 to TRBJ2-1, with D unresolved. Germline CDR1 and CDR2: MGHDK and SYGVNS. V shed 3 bases and J shed 3 bases, with 9 bases lying between them. The CDR3 sequence is 14 residues long. Here the CDR3 DNA reads TGTGCCAGCAGTGATATTTCCTTCTACAATGAGCAGTTCTTC. Translating it yields CASSDISFYNEQFF.

CDR3 nucleotide sequence: TGTGCCAGCAGTCCCGGACTAGCGGGAAGAAACACCGGGGAGCTGTTTTTT. Amino acid sequence: CASSPGLAGRNTGELFF. This rearrangement joins TRBV5-4 to TRBJ2-2; 12 bases are a match to TRBD2. The V and J ends lost 5 bases and 2 bases, in that order; junction bases with no gene match: 7. The CDR3 runs 17 residues. CDR1 SGHNT and CDR2 YYREEE come from the germline V gene (reference sequence).

The J gene is TRBJ2-5, the V gene TRBV28; D gene ambiguous. Trimming cost V 3 bases and J 1 base, with 9 bases left between them. CDR3 length equals 14 residues. Germline CDR1 and CDR2: MDHEN and SYDVKM. This CDR3 reads CASSFPQTQETQYF. CDR3 in DNA: TGTGCCAGCAGTTTCCCCCAGACCCAAGAGACCCAGTACTTC.

This rearrangement joins TRBV5-1 to TRBJ2-1, with D uncertain. V was clipped by 1 base and J by 9 bases, with 11 bases between them. CDR3 length: 13 residues. Germline loops: CDR1 SGHRS, CDR2 YFSETQ. The CDR3 DNA is TGCGCCAGCAGCTTGAATTTTGCCGGTGAGCAGTTCTTC. Its protein is CASSLNFAGEQFF. Drawing the rest from reference TRBV5-1 and TRBJ2-1, the complete variable domain is KAGVTQTPRYLIKTRGQQVTLSCSPISGHRSVSWYQQTPGQGLQFLFEYFSETQRNKGNFPGRFSGRQFSNSRSEMNVSTLELGDSALYLCASSLNFAGEQFFGPGTRLTVL.

V and J are TRBV27 and TRBJ1-2, with D uncertain. Germline V CDR1 and CDR2: MNHEY, SMNVEV (reference sequence). V lost 3 bases and J lost 9, with 14 bases in between. The CDR3 is 13 amino acids. This CDR3 is CASSFGVAYSYTF. The CDR3 DNA reads as TGTGCCAGCAGTTTTGGCGTCGCATATAGCTACACCTTC.

The rearrangement uses TRBV28 and TRBJ2-7; D remains ambiguous. Trimming removed 8 bases from V and 1 base from J, with 9 bases in between. Germline V lookup: CDR1 MDHEN, CDR2 SYDVKM. The CDR3 has 12 residues. This CDR3 reads CASATESYEQYF. The CDR3 DNA reads as TGTGCCAGCGCAACGGAGTCCTACGAGCAGTACTTC.

This clone was detected only a few times. V is TRBV5-1 and J is TRBJ2-2, with 8 positions matching TRBD1. The CDR3 is made up of 15 amino acids. Trimming removed 9 bases from V and 7 bases from J; junction bases left unmatched: 14. CDR1 is SGHRS and CDR2 is YFSETQ in the germline V gene. CDR3 region: CATKDRDPLSGELFF. CDR3 DNA sequence: TGCGCCACCAAGGACAGGGACCCCCTTAGCGGGGAGCTGTTTTTT.

The J gene is TRBJ2-7, the V gene TRBV5-1, with 7 bases aligning to TRBD1. V trimming: 0 bases; J trimming: 12 bases; junction bases outside the gene matches: 9. This CDR3 has 13 residues. Germline V gene sequence: CDR1 SGHRS, CDR2 YFSETQ. The CDR3 DNA is TGCGCCAGCAGCTTGGCCAGGGGGTCTGAATGGTACTTC. It codes for CASSLARGSEWYF.

V usage is TRBV5-1 and J usage is TRBJ2-5; TRBD2 matches at 8 bases. This CDR3 has 16 residues. From germline, CDR1 is SGHRS and CDR2 YFSETQ. V trimming: 4 bases; J trimming: 2 bases; junction bases outside the gene matches: 10. Here the CDR3 reads CASSPQLAATQETQYF. DNA of the CDR3: TGCGCCAGCAGCCCCCAACTAGCGGCTACACAAGAGACCCAGTACTTC.

The chain is built from TRBV9 and TRBJ2-2; D is unresolved. Germline CDR1 is SGDLS and CDR2 is YYNGEE. V shed 0 bases and J shed 0 bases, with 12 bases lying between them. The CDR3 consists of 17 residues. The CDR3 nucleotides read TGTGCCAGCAGCGTAGTTGACACGGGTCCGAACACCGGGGAGCTGTTTTTT. It encodes CASSVVDTGPNTGELFF.

The chain uses TRBV18 and TRBJ2-7, with no clear D. CDR1 and CDR2 from the germline V gene are KGHSH and LQKENI. Trimming shortened V by 6 bases and J by 3 bases, and 15 bases separated the two germline ends. This CDR3 spans 14 amino acids. CDR3 sequence (DNA): TGTGCCAGCTCGGCGACTCTTGCCGGCTACGAGCAGTACTTC. Translating gives CASSATLAGYEQYF. The whole variable domain, remainder taken from reference TRBV18 and TRBJ2-7, is NAGVMQNPRHLVRRRGQEARLRCSPMKGHSHVYWYRQLPEEGLKFMVYLQKENIIDESGMPKERFSAEFPKEGPSILRIQQVVRGDSAAYFCASSATLAGYEQYFGPGTRLTVT.

This clone showed up just once. The chain recombines TRBV5-6 with TRBJ2-5, with 7 bases matching TRBD2. The germline V gene encodes CDR1 SGHDT and CDR2 YYEEEE. J was trimmed by 4 bases and V by 6 bases; bases with no gene match: 9. The CDR3 is made up of 14 amino acids. DNA for the CDR3: TGTGCCAGCATTTGGGGAGGGACTCCAGAGACCCAGTACTTC. Its protein is CASIWGGTPETQYF.

This clone was recorded once. The chain combines TRBV29-1 with TRBJ1-1, with no clear D. The V end lost 8 bases, the J end lost 4 bases, and 20 bases lay between the germline ends. There are 14 residues in the CDR3. Per germline, CDR1 SQVTM and CDR2 ANQGSEA. The CDR3 loop is CSSLRGNQATEAFF. The DNA for the CDR3 is TGCAGCTCCCTCCGAGGCAATCAGGCCACTGAAGCTTTCTTT. The full variable domain, completed using reference TRBV29-1 and TRBJ1-1, is SAVISQKPSRDICQRGTSLTIQCQVDSQVTMMFWYRQQPGQSLTLIATANQGSEATYESGFVIDKFPISRPNLTFSTLTVSNMSPEDSSIYLCSSLRGNQATEAFFGQGTRLTVV.

The genes are TRBV5-4 and TRBJ1-1; unclear D gene. Germline V gene data show CDR1 as SGHNT and CDR2 as YYREEE (reference sequence). The CDR3 totals 14 residues. V gave up 0 bases and J gave up 2 bases, with 8 bases separating them. DNA of the CDR3: TGTGCCAGCAGCTTGGAACAGCGAAACACTGAAGCTTTCTTT. Residues: CASSLEQRNTEAFF. Full variable domain (remainder filled in from reference TRBV5-4 and TRBJ1-1): ETGVTQSPTHLIKTRGQQVTLRCSSQSGHNTVSWYQQALGQGPQFIFQYYREEENGRGNFPPRFSGLQFPNYSSELNVNALELDDSALYLCASSLEQRNTEAFFGQGTRLTVV.